The 5 T cell receptor beta chains given below trace back to one sample, sequenced in a study of cytomegalovirus exposure and HLA in healthy donors. The PCR contained 60 Vbeta and 13 Jbeta primers. Method: immunoSEQ multiplex PCR; TCRdb's copy keeps in-frame clones and lacks some. This repertoire includes under 130,000 clones. Sequences were obtained from PBMCs. Source of these receptors: a man aged 50-59 years in good health and CMV-seronegative.

The gene calls are TRBV6-5 and TRBJ2-7; the D gene is possibly TRBD1 (5 bases). The CDR3 consists of 13 residues. Germline CDR1 and CDR2: MNHEY and SVGAGI. Trimming removed 5 bases from V and 0 bases from J, with 8 bases in between. CDR3 coding DNA: TGTGCCAGCAGTAGACAGAACTCCTACGAGCAGTACTTC. Protein product: CASSRQNSYEQYF.

This chain connects TRBV7-9 to TRBJ2-1, with D uncertain. CDR1 SEHNR and CDR2 FQNEAQ come from the germline V gene (reference sequence). V lost 1 base to trimming and J lost 3 bases, with 13 bases between them. The CDR3 is made up of 16 amino acids. CDR3 coding DNA: TGTGCCAGCAGCTTAGTGGTCCAGATGGTCTACAATGAGCAGTTCTTC. It is translated as CASSLVVQMVYNEQFF.

This chain connects TRBV2 to TRBJ1-3; TRBD1 matches at 7 bases. V lost 6 bases, J lost 0 bases, and 5 bases stayed unmatched. The CDR3 contains 15 residues. Germline CDR1 reads SNHLY; CDR2 reads FYNNEI. The CDR3 spells CASRDYRGSGNTIYF. CDR3 bases: TGTGCCAGCAGAGATTACAGGGGCTCTGGAAACACCATATATTTT.

Concerning this clone itself: The sample contains more than one DNA sequence encoding this CDR3. V gene TRBV18 combines with J gene TRBJ2-7; 9 nucleotides align to TRBD1. V lost 3 bases to trimming and J lost 1 base; unmatched junction nucleotides: 1. Per the germline V gene, CDR1 is KGHSH and CDR2 is LQKENI. This CDR3 comprises 14 residues. CDR3 region: CASSPDRGSYEQYF. CDR3 DNA sequence: TGTGCCAGCTCACCGGACAGGGGTTCCTACGAGCAGTACTTC.

V and J are TRBV11-2 and TRBJ2-5; 9 bases agree with TRBD2. The CDR3 has 16 residues. V lost 5 bases, J lost 1 base, and 8 bases stayed unmatched. Germline CDR1 SGHAT, CDR2 FQNNGV. The CDR3 region has the DNA TGTGCCAGCAGCCCGTCGGCTAGCGGGATCCAAGAGACCCAGTACTTC. Amino acids: CASSPSASGIQETQYF.